A selection of T cell receptor beta chains follows, all from one sample in a study of blood T cell repertoires in COVID-19. Assay used: immunoSEQ multiplex PCR; TCRdb lists only in-frame clones, some missing. The repertoire holds approximately 49,000 clones, with approximately 87% as singletons. Sequences were obtained from peripheral blood. The receptors originated from a man aged 50 to 60 with acute or convalescent COVID-19. The CDR3 runs from the conserved cysteine through the conserved F or W. The D gene is left open where the match is weak. Some rows mark clone size as missing; the rest say once, few, many or name a class of expanded clone.

D	V	J	size	DNA	CDR3
NA	TRBV4-1	TRBJ2-7	NA	TGCGCCAGCAGCCAACCCTCGCGGGGAACCTACGAGCAGTACTTC	CASSQPSRGTYEQYF
TRBD1	TRBV28	TRBJ2-1	NA	TGTGCCAGCAGTTTTACCGGACAGGGGGCGGTAAATGAGCAGTTCTTC	CASSFTGQGAVNEQFF
NA	TRBV2	TRBJ1-5	few	TGTGCCAGCAGTCTCCGGACAGACTATAGCAATCAGCCCCAGCATTTT	CASSLRTDYSNQPQHF
NA	TRBV28	TRBJ1-1	NA	TGTGCCAGCAGGCCCTCCCCTTCAGGGAAAGCTTTCTTT	CASRPSPSGKAFF
TRBD2	TRBV12-3/TRBV12-4	TRBJ2-1	NA	TGTGCCAGCAGCCGACTAGCGGTTGAGCAGTTCTTC	CASSRLAVEQFF
NA	TRBV30	TRBJ1-5	NA	TGTGCCTGGAGCGCGATGGGCAATCAGCCCCAGCATTTT	CAWSAMGNQPQHF
TRBD2	TRBV27	TRBJ2-5	NA	TGTGCCAGCAGTTTATTAGCGGGAGGTTCGGAGACCCAGTACTTC	CASSLLAGGSETQYF
NA	TRBV12-3/TRBV12-4	TRBJ1-2	once	TGTGCCAGCAGTTTTACAGGGAACTATGGCTACACCTTC	CASSFTGNYGYTF
TRBD1	TRBV5-4	TRBJ1-1	NA	TGTGCCAGCAGCGAATTACAGGGGACGGGAACTGAAGCTTTCTTT	CASSELQGTGTEAFF
NA	TRBV6-5	TRBJ1-1	NA	TGTGCCAGCAGTACTCAGGCGCTCATGAACACTGAAGCTTTCTTT	CASSTQALMNTEAFF
NA	TRBV4-1	TRBJ1-4	NA	TGCGCCAGCAGCCAAGTTCGGGTAGGCTTTGAAAAACTGTTTTTT	CASSQVRVGFEKLFF
NA	TRBV5-4	TRBJ2-3	NA	TGTGCCAGCAGCCTGGGCGCGGGGGCAGAAACAGATACGCAGTATTTT	CASSLGAGAETDTQYF
TRBD1	TRBV13	TRBJ1-4	NA	TGTGCCAGCAGCTTCAGGGGGGTTAATGAAAAACTGTTTTTT	CASSFRGVNEKLFF
NA	TRBV10-1	TRBJ2-1	NA	TGCGCCAGCAGTGAGGGTAGCGGCGTATCCTACAATGAGCAGTTCTTC	CASSEGSGVSYNEQFF
NA	TRBV19	TRBJ1-2	NA	TGTGCCAGTAGTAAACGCCCATGGGTAGTGCGGGAGTATGATGCCTACACCTTC	CASSKRPWVVREYDAYTF
NA	TRBV2	TRBJ1-5	once	TGTGCCAGCAGCTACGGTAGCAATCAGCCCCAGCATTTT	CASSYGSNQPQHF
TRBD1	TRBV4-1	TRBJ1-2	NA	TGCGCCAGCAGCTCCGGGACAGAGGTTATAAACTATGGCTACACCTTC	CASSSGTEVINYGYTF
NA	TRBV6-6	TRBJ2-7	NA	TGTGCCAGCAGATCCCCCCCATCGGCGGGGGAGCAGTACTTC	CASRSPPSAGEQYF
NA	TRBV7-9	TRBJ1-5	NA	TGTGCCAGCAGCTTTTCCGGGGGGCATCAGCCCCAGCATTTT	CASSFSGGHQPQHF
TRBD2	TRBV15	TRBJ2-5	NA	TGTGCCACCAGCAGAAAAGCCGGGACTACATACCAAGAGACCCAGTACTTC	CATSRKAGTTYQETQYF
NA	TRBV15	TRBJ1-6	once	TGTGCCACCAGCTCGGGGACCTATAATTCACCCCTCCACTTT	CATSSGTYNSPLHF
NA	TRBV29-1	TRBJ2-7	NA	TGCAGCGCAACCACGACAGACTCCTTCTACGAGCAGTACTTC	CSATTTDSFYEQYF
TRBD1	TRBV12-3/TRBV12-4	TRBJ1-1	NA	TGTGCCAGCAGCCCGGACAGGGACATAGCTTTCTTT	CASSPDRDIAFF
TRBD1	TRBV3-1/TRBV3-2	TRBJ1-4	NA	TGTGCCAGCAGCCAAGTTGGGACAGGGGGCGAAAAACTGTTTTTT	CASSQVGTGGEKLFF
NA	TRBV11-2	TRBJ2-2	once	TGTGCCAGCAGCTTTCAAGCGGCCACCGGGGAGCTGTTTTTT	CASSFQAATGELFF
NA	TRBV6-6	TRBJ1-1	NA	TGTGCCAGCAGGATAAGAGTGAACACTGAAGCTTTCTTT	CASRIRVNTEAFF
NA	TRBV5-1	TRBJ2-5	NA	TGCGCCAGCAGCCGGGGGTCTCTACAAGAGACCCAGTACTTC	CASSRGSLQETQYF
TRBD1	TRBV5-1	TRBJ2-3	NA	TGCGCCAGCAGCGCGGGACAGGGGACAGATACGCAGTATTTT	CASSAGQGTDTQYF
TRBD1	TRBV6-4	TRBJ1-2	NA	TGTGCCAGCAGTGACTCGTTCGATCCGACAGGGGCCTATGGCTACACCTTC	CASSDSFDPTGAYGYTF
TRBD2	TRBV10-3	TRBJ2-1	NA	TGTGCCACCTCCCCTGGGACTAGCGGGAGGAGGAGTGAGCAGTTCTTC	CATSPGTSGRRSEQFF
NA	TRBV20-1	TRBJ2-7	NA	TGCAGTGCCCTAAGAGCCTACGAGCAGTACTTC	CSALRAYEQYF
TRBD1	TRBV19	TRBJ1-2	NA	TGTGCCAGTAGTCTCCGGGACAGGATAAACTATGGCTACACCTTC	CASSLRDRINYGYTF
TRBD2	TRBV6-5	TRBJ2-7	NA	TGTGCCAGCAGGCTAGCGGACTCCTACGAGCAGTACTTC	CASRLADSYEQYF
TRBD1	TRBV5-8	TRBJ1-4	NA	TGTGCCAGCAGCTACGGGACAGGGGATGAAAAACTGTTTTTT	CASSYGTGDEKLFF
TRBD1	TRBV25-1	TRBJ1-2	NA	TGTGCCAGCAGTGAAACAGGGGGCTATCGGGGCTACACCTTC	CASSETGGYRGYTF
NA	TRBV12-2	TRBJ1-1	NA	TGTGCAAGTCGCCATTGTGTCTCCCCAAAGGGACAGACAGGGGGTTACACTGAAGCTTTCTTT	CASRHCVSPKGQTGGYTEAFF
NA	TRBV7-9	TRBJ2-7	NA	TGTGCCAGCAGCTTATCGGGACTTTCCTACGAGCAGTACTTC	CASSLSGLSYEQYF
NA	TRBV9	TRBJ2-1	NA	TGTGCCAGCAGCGTAGCAGGAAGCGGGTCCCAAACTGAGCAGTTCTTC	CASSVAGSGSQTEQFF
TRBD2	TRBV5-1	TRBJ2-5	NA	TGCGCCAGCAGCCGTATGACTAGCGGGGGGCGGGAGACCCAGTACTTC	CASSRMTSGGRETQYF
NA	TRBV5-1	TRBJ1-1	NA	TGCGCCAGCAGCTTGGCAAAGAACACTGAAGCTTTCTTT	CASSLAKNTEAFF
NA	TRBV5-1	TRBJ2-2	NA	TGCGCCAGCAGCTCCCCGGTTGCCCCCGGGGAGCTGTTTTTT	CASSSPVAPGELFF
NA	TRBV2	TRBJ2-7	NA	TGTGCCAGCAGTGTGGTACAGCTCTCCGAGCAGTACTTC	CASSVVQLSEQYF
TRBD1	TRBV28	TRBJ1-2	NA	TGTGCCAGCAGTTCACCGGGACAGGGGTGGTATGGCTACACCTTC	CASSSPGQGWYGYTF
NA	TRBV6-1	TRBJ1-5	NA	TGTGCCAGCAGTGATAATTTGGTCAGGGGAGCGGGGAGCAATCAGCCCCAGCATTTT	CASSDNLVRGAGSNQPQHF
NA	TRBV9	TRBJ1-2	NA	TGTGCCAGCAGCGAGCCAGGCCTTACCGGCCCTAACTATGGCTACACCTTC	CASSEPGLTGPNYGYTF
TRBD2	TRBV18	TRBJ2-7	NA	TGTGCCAGCTCACCACGGGGGTTAGCGGGGGCAGGGGAGCAGTACTTC	CASSPRGLAGAGEQYF
NA	TRBV6-5	TRBJ1-5	NA	TGTGCCAGCAGTTACTCGGCTAGAGGGGGTTTGCCCCAGCATTTT	CASSYSARGGLPQHF
TRBD2	TRBV11-3	TRBJ2-3	NA	TGTGCCAGCAGCTTAGGACTAGCGGGAGCGGGAGATACGCAGTATTTT	CASSLGLAGAGDTQYF
TRBD1	TRBV6-1	TRBJ2-7	NA	TGTGCCAGCAGTGGACACCGGGACAGGGGCGATTACGAGCAGTACTTC	CASSGHRDRGDYEQYF
NA	TRBV7-6	TRBJ2-6	NA	TGTGCCAGCAGCTTAGCACCTTCCGAGTTGGACATCTACTCTGGGGCCAACGTCCTGACTTTC	CASSLAPSELDIYSGANVLTF
TRBD1	TRBV6-4	TRBJ1-4	NA	TGTGCCAGCAGTGAGAGACAGGGAACTAATGAAAAACTGTTTTTT	CASSERQGTNEKLFF
NA	TRBV21-1	TRBJ2-1	few	TGTGCCAGCAGCGACGAGACTAGCGGGCCTACCTACAATGAGCAGTTCTTC	CASSDETSGPTYNEQFF
TRBD2	TRBV6-5	TRBJ2-7	few	TGTGCCAGCAGCACGGGCGGGAGAGTCTACGAGCAGTACTTC	CASSTGGRVYEQYF
TRBD1	TRBV7-3	TRBJ2-1	NA	TGTGCCAGCAGCTCGACAGGGTTGGATGAGCAGTTCTTC	CASSSTGLDEQFF
NA	TRBV28	TRBJ2-2	NA	TGTGCCAGCAGTTTCACCAGCACCGGGGAGCTGTTTTTT	CASSFTSTGELFF